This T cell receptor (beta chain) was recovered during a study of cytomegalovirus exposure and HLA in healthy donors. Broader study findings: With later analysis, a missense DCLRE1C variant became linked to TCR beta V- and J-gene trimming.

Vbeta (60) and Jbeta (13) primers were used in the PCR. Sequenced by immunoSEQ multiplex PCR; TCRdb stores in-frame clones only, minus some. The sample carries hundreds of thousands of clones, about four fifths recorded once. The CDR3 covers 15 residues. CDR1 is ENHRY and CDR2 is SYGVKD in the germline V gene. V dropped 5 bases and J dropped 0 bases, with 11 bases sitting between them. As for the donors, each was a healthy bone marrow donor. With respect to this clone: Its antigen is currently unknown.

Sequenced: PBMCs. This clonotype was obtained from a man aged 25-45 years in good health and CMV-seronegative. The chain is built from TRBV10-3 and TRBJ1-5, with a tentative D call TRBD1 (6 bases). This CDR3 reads CAISSDRISNQPQHF. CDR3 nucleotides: TGTGCCATCAGTTCTGACAGGATTAGCAATCAGCCCCAGCATTTT.